The present T cell receptor beta chain was sequenced within a study of tumor-infiltrating lymphocytes in primary liver carcinoma. Germline V lookup: CDR1 MDHEN, CDR2 SYDVKM. V dropped 8 bases and J dropped 4 bases, with 14 bases sitting between them. The CDR3 totals 13 residues. Unsorted bulk tissue, about 18-31 mg of it, served as the source for co-extraction of RNA and DNA. Making TCR beta cDNA involved around 500 ng total RNA and a constant-region primer. Libraries for TCR beta were built through three nested multiplex PCR rounds, which together made up a slightly modified ARM-PCR procedure. In the first two PCR rounds, TRBV1-TRBV30 forward primers were paired with a C-beta reverse primer, and each round lasted roughly 9 cycles. TCRdb recomputed calls from the multiplex PCR reads with MiXCR, one row per CDR3 protein. The sample consists of about 100,000 distinct CDR3 sequences, approximately 68% of them appearing once.

Worth noting for this clonotype: It may be a read error: a sequence one base away is much more abundant. The missing conserved phenylalanine or tryptophan at the end of this CDR3 makes a read error likely.

The sample comprised liver tumor tissue from sampling region 5. Subset specified: tumor region T5, tumor centre. This receptor was taken from a woman aged 55-70 years with primary liver carcinoma and hepatitis B virus infection. This chain links TRBV28 with TRBJ1-1, with a weak D call TRBD1 (6 bases). For the CDR3, the DNA is TGTGCCAGCGGGGGACATACAGTCACTGAAGCTTTCTCT. Its protein is CASGGHTVTEAFS.